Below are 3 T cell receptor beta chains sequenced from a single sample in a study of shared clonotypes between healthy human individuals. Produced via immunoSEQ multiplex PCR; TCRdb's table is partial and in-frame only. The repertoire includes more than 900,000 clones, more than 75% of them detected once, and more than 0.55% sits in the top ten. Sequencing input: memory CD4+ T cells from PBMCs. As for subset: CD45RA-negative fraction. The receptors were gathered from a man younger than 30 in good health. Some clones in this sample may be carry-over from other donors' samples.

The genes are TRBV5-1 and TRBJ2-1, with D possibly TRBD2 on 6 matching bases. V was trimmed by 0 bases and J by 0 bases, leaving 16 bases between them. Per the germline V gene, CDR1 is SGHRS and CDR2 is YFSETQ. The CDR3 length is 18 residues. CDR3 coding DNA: TGCGCCAGCAGCTTGGGATGGCTGCGGGGCAGCTCCTACAATGAGCAGTTCTTC. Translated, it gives CASSLGWLRGSSYNEQFF.

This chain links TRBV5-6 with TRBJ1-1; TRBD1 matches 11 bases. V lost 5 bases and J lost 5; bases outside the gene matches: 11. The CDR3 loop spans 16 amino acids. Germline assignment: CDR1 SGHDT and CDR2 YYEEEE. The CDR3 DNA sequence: TGTGCCAGCAGGGCGGACAGGGGGCACTACGGGACTGAAGCTTTCTTT. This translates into CASRADRGHYGTEAFF.

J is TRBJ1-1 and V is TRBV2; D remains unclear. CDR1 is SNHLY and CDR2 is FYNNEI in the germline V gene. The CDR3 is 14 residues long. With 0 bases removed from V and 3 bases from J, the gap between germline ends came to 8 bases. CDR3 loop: CASSEAGGHTEAFF. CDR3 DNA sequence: TGTGCCAGCAGTGAAGCAGGAGGCCACACTGAAGCTTTCTTT.